This T cell receptor (beta chain) was recorded in a study of early T cells in non-severe SARS-CoV-2 infection. The V end lost 1 base, the J end lost 1 base, and 12 bases lay between the germline ends. The CDR3 runs 16 residues. Germline CDR1 is SGHAT and CDR2 is FQNNGV. TCRdb redid the calling of the 5' RACE reads with MiXCR, one entry per CDR3 protein. This table holds tens of thousands of distinct CDR3 sequences, more than 12% found once. This clonotype was detected only a few times. The chain carries TRBV11-2 and TRBJ2-3; D may be TRBD1 or TRBD2 (5 bases each). This sequence was found in an adult who was a healthcare worker with PCR-confirmed SARS-CoV-2 infection or an uninfected control (not recorded which). This specimen was whole blood, taken at baseline. CDR3 sequence reads: CASSLAGLLGTDTQYF. DNA of the CDR3: TGTGCCAGCAGCTTAGCGGGGCTGCTGGGCACAGATACGCAGTATTTT.